The clone carrying this TCR beta chain was seen a handful of times. Its antigen is still unknown. This specimen belongs to a study of CD4 T cells in relation to SARS-CoV-2 and coronaviruses. Measured with immunoSEQ multiplex PCR; TCRdb has only the in-frame clones, and not every one. The sample comprises about 38,000 clones, around 77% of which are singletons, and approximately 20% rests with the top ten. The ends lost 3 bases at V and 5 bases at J; junction bases unmatched: 15. The germline V gene has CDR1 MGHRA and CDR2 YSYEKL. CDR3 length: 18 amino acids. This receptor was identified in an adult with COVID-19. The sequencing sample was made of memory CD4+ T cells from PBMCs, cultured in vitro. This chain uses TRBV4-1 with TRBJ1-5, with 8 bases lining up with TRBD1. This CDR3 reads CASSHQDRAPWEDQPQHF. In DNA, the CDR3 is TGCGCCAGCAGCCACCAGGACAGGGCGCCCTGGGAAGATCAGCCCCAGCATTTT.